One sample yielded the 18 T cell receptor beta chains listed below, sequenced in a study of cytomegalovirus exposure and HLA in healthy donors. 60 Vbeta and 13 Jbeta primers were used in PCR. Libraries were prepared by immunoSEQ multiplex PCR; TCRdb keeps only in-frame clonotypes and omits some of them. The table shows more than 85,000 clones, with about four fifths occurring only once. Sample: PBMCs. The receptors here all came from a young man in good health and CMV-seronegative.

The CDR3 is CASSRSIGGYEQYF. The CDR3, as DNA: TGTGCCAGCAGCCGATCCATCGGGGGTTACGAGCAGTACTTC. The chain carries TRBV14 and TRBJ2-7, with D perhaps TRBD2 (6 bases). CDR3 length: 14 residues. Germline loops: CDR1 SGHDN, CDR2 FVKESK. V was pared by 4 bases and J by 4 bases, with 14 bases between.

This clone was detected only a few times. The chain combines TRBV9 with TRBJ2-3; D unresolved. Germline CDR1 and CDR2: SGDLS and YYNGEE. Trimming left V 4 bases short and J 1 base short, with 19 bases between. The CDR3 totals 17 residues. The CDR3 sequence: CASSLLRASSRTDTQYF. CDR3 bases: TGTGCCAGCAGCCTCCTGAGAGCGTCTAGTCGCACAGATACGCAGTATTTT.

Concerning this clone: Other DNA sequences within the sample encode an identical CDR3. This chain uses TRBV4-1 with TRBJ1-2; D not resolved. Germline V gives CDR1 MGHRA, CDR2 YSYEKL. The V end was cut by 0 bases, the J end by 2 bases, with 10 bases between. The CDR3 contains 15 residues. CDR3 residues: CASSQESGGNYGYTF. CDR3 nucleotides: TGCGCCAGCAGCCAAGAGAGCGGCGGCAACTATGGCTACACCTTC.

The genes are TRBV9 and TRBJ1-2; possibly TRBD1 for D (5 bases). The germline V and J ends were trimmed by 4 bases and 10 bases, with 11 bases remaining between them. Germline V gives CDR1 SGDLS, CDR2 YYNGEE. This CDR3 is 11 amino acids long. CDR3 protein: CASSTTGYYTF. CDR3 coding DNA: TGTGCCAGCAGCACCACAGGATACTACACCTTC.

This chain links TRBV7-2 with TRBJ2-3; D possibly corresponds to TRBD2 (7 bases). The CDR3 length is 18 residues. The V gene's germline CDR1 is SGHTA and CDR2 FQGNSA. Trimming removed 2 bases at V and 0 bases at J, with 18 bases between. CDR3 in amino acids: CASSLLVPGGHSTDTQYF. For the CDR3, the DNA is TGTGCCAGCAGCTTACTAGTGCCGGGGGGCCATAGCACAGATACGCAGTATTTT.

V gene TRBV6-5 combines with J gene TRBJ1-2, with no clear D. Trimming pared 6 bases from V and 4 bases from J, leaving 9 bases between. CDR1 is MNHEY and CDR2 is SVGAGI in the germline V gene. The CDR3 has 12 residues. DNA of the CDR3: TGTGCCAGCAGGCGGGATCCCTATGGCTACACCTTC. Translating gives CASRRDPYGYTF.

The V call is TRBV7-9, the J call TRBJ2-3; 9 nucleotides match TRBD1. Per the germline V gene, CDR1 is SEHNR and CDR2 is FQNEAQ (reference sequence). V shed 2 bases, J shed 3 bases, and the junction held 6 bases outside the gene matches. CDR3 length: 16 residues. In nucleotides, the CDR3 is TGTGCCAGCAGCTTAACTTACGGGACAGGGACAGATACGCAGTATTTT. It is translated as CASSLTYGTGTDTQYF.

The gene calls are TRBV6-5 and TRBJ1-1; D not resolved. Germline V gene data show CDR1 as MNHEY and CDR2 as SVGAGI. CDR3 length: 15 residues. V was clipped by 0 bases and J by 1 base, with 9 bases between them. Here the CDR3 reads CASSYSSEANTEAFF. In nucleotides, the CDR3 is TGTGCCAGCAGTTACTCGAGTGAGGCGAACACTGAAGCTTTCTTT.

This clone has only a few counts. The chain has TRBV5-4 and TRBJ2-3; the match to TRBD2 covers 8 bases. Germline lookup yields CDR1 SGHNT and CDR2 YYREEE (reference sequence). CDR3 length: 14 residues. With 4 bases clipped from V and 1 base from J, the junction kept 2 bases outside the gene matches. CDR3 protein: CASSTTSGTDTQYF. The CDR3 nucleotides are TGTGCCAGCAGCACGACTAGCGGCACAGATACGCAGTATTTT.

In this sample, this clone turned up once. CDR3 in DNA: TGTGCCAGCAGCACCTGTACTAGGGGGCGCGGCAATCAGCCCCAGCATTTT. It codes for CASSTCTRGRGNQPQHF. The chain carries TRBV21-1 and TRBJ1-5; no check of the table's D call, TRBD1, against the DNA was made. TRBV21-1 is a pseudogene segment. There are 17 residues in the CDR3.

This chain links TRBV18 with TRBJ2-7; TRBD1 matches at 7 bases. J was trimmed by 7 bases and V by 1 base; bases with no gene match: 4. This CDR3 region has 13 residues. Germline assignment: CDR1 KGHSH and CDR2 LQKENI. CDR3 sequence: CASSPQGAVEQYF. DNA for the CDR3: TGTGCCAGCTCACCACAGGGGGCGGTTGAGCAGTACTTC.

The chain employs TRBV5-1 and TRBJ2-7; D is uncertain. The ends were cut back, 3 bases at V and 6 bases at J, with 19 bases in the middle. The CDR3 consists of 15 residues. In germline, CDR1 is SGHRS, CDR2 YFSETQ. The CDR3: CASSSQGGDFLEQYF. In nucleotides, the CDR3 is TGCGCCAGCAGCTCTCAAGGCGGTGACTTTCTCGAGCAGTACTTC.

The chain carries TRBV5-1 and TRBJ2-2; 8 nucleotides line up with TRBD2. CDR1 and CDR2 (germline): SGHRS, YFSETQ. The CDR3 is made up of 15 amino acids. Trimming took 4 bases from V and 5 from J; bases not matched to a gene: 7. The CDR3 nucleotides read TGCGCCAGCAGCCCGGGGGGGCCGGAAACCGGGGAGCTGTTTTTT. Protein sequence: CASSPGGPETGELFF.

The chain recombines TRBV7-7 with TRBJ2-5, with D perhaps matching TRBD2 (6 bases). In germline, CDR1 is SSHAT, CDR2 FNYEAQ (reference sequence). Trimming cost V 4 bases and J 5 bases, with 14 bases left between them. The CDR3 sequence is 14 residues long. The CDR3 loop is CASSSRLGLETQYF. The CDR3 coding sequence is TGTGCCAGCAGCTCCCGACTGGGACTTGAGACCCAGTACTTC.

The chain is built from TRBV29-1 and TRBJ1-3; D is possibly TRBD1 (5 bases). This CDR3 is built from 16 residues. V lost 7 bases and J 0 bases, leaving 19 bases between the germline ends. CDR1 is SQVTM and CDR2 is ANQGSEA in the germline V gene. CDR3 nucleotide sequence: TGCAGCGGGGAGGACGGGACCGAGAGCTCTGGAAACACCATATATTTT. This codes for CSGEDGTESSGNTIYF.

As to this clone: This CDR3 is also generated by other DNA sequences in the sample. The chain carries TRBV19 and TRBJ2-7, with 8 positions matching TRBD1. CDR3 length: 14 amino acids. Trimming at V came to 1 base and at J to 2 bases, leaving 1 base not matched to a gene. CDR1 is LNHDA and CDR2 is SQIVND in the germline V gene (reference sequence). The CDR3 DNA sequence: TGTGCCAGTAGTATAGGGACAGGGCCCTACGAGCAGTACTTC. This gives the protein CASSIGTGPYEQYF. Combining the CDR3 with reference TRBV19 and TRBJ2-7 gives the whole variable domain DGGITQSPKYLFRKEGQNVTLSCEQNLNHDAMYWYRQDPGQGLRLIYYSQIVNDFQKGDIAEGYSVSREKKESFPLTVTSAQKNPTAFYLCASSIGTGPYEQYFGPGTRLTVT.

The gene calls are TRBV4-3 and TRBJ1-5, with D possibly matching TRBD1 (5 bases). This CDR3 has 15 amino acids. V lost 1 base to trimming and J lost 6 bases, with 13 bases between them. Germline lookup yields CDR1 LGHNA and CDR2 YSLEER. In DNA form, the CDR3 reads TGCGCCAGCAGCCAAGTTTGGGGCGTCGGTCAGCCCCAGCATTTT. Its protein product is CASSQVWGVGQPQHF.

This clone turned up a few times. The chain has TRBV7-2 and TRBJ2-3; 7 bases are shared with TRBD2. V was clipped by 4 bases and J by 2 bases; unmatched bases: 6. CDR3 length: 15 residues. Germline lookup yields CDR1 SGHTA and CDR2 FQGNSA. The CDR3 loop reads CASSSTSAITDTQYF. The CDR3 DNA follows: TGTGCCAGCAGCTCTACTAGCGCAATCACAGATACGCAGTATTTT.